This T cell receptor beta chain was obtained from a study of shared clonotypes between healthy human individuals. General study results and limits: Sampling used blood alone; tissue repertoires probably differ. Some naive CD4 clonotypes, 4% to 6%, turned up in common across a handful of donors.

Trimming removed 6 bases at V and 3 bases at J, with 18 bases between. The germline V gene encodes CDR1 SNHLY and CDR2 FYNNEI. This CDR3 contains 15 residues. Assay: immunoSEQ multiplex PCR; the TCRdb copy retains only in-frame clones and omits some. The sample holds about 1.5 million clones, about 98% seen once. A note on this clone: No antigen is known for it.

The rearrangement links TRBV2 to TRBJ2-7; D tentatively reads TRBD1 or TRBD2 (5 bases each). Material: naive CD4+ T cells sorted from blood. Documented subset: CD45RA+ positively selected. This sequence was found in a man younger than 40 in good health. The CDR3 region is CASRPGTNTGYEQYF. For the CDR3, the DNA is TGTGCCAGCAGGCCAGGGACCAACACAGGCTACGAGCAGTACTTC.